This T cell receptor beta chain was sequenced in a study of sequential checkpoint blockade in melanoma. Across the study: Patients were randomized 1:1 to nivolumab-then-ipilimumab or ipilimumab-then-nivolumab first-line. DNA from about a hundred pretreatment tumor samples underwent TCRβ immunosequencing.

Overall study findings and caveats: Tumor T-cell fraction and clonality correlated with PD-L1 and CD8+ counts. About 30 times likelier clinical benefit followed increased tumor T-cell fraction and clonality.

A few counts support this clone. Its antigen remains unknown. TCRdb keeps only in-frame clones here, not all; method: immunoSEQ multiplex PCR. In the table there are 4,000 to 5,500 clones, 30% to 35% of which are singletons. Trimming pared 1 base from V and 8 bases from J, leaving 12 bases between. Germline V gene data show CDR1 as SGHVT and CDR2 as SQSDAQ. The CDR3 runs 14 residues. Noted treatment: randomized to nivolumab then ipilimumab (arm A) or the reverse (arm B). Sample: tumor tissue (inferred from file names), taken from a patient given nivolumab and ipilimumab in sequence. The source of this sequence is a human donor with melanoma. J is TRBJ1-5 and V is TRBV7-4, with D perhaps TRBD1 (6 bases). CDR3 DNA sequence: TGTGCCAGCAGCTTAGGCAGGGGCGGAAAGCCCCAGCATTTT. Amino acid sequence: CASSLGRGGKPQHF.